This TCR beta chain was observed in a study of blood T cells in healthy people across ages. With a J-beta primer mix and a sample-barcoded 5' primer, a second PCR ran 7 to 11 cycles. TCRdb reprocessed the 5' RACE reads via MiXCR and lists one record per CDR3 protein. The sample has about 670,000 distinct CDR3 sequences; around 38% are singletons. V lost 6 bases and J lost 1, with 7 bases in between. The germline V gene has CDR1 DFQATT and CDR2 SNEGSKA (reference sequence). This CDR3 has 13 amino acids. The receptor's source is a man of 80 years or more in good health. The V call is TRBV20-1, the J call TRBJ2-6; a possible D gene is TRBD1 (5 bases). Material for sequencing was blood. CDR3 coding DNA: TGCAGTGCAGGGGCGTCTGGGGCCAACGTCCTGACTTTC. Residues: CSAGASGANVLTF.